Shown below are 30 T cell receptor beta chains from a single sample sequenced in a study of T cells after somatic rescue of genetic block. Here immunoSEQ multiplex PCR was the method, and the copy in TCRdb shows in-frame clones only, minus some. The profile shows around 52,000 clones, 90% to 97% of them singletons. The sequencing sample was made of peripheral blood mononuclear cells (PBMCs). These receptors were taken from a child under two years old.

V is TRBV10-3 and J is TRBJ2-3, with 9 bases matching TRBD2. The CDR3 spans 14 residues. Germline V gene lookup returns CDR1 ENHRY and CDR2 SYGVKD. J lost 0 bases, V lost 6 bases, and 1 base had no gene match. CDR3 protein: CAISLAGSTDTQYF. Written as DNA, the CDR3 is TGTGCCATCAGCCTAGCGGGGAGCACAGATACGCAGTATTTT.

The CDR3 reads CASNKLGAQYF. CDR3 sequence (DNA): TGTGCCAGCAATAAGTTAGGGGCCCAGTACTTC. The genes are TRBV2 and TRBJ2-5, with D perhaps TRBD1 (5 bases). Deletions cut 7 bases from V and 9 bases from J, with 12 bases between. The CDR3 consists of 11 residues. From germline, CDR1 is SNHLY and CDR2 FYNNEI. Together with reference TRBV2 and TRBJ2-5, the CDR3 gives the full variable domain: EPEVTQTPSHQVTQMGQEVILRCVPISNHLYFYWYRQILGQKVEFLVSFYNNEISEKSEIFDDQFSVERPDGSNFTLKIRSTKLEDSAMYFCASNKLGAQYFGPGTRLLVL.

The gene calls are TRBV18 and TRBJ2-3; 12 bases match TRBD1. This CDR3 comprises 15 residues. The J segment lost 6 bases and the V segment lost 2 bases, leaving 3 bases of the junction unmatched. The germline CDR1 and CDR2 sequences are KGHSH and LQKENI. The CDR3 coding sequence is TGTGCCAGCTCACCAGGGACAGGGGGCATGGATACGCAGTATTTT. Protein product: CASSPGTGGMDTQYF.

The V call is TRBV6-4, the J call TRBJ2-3, with 8 bases aligning to TRBD2. Germline V lookup: CDR1 MRHNA, CDR2 SNTAGT. V dropped 0 bases and J dropped 5; count of bases not matched to a gene: 4. The CDR3 is 15 amino acids. The CDR3 here is CASSDSGSGRDTQYF. The CDR3 nucleotides read TGTGCCAGCAGTGACTCGGGGAGCGGGAGAGATACGCAGTATTTT.

V gene TRBV18 combines with J gene TRBJ2-1; 11 bases match TRBD2. Trimming removed 6 bases from V and 4 bases from J; junction bases left unmatched: 5. CDR3 length: 15 residues. Germline CDR1 KGHSH, CDR2 LQKENI. CDR3 in amino acids: CASSQLAGVYNEQFF. CDR3 DNA sequence: TGTGCCAGCTCTCAACTAGCGGGAGTATACAATGAGCAGTTCTTC.

This chain links TRBV19 with TRBJ2-5; 11 bases match TRBD2. The DNA end is more similar to TRBJ2-7, so the J call may be wrong. The CDR3 length is 15 residues. Germline values: CDR1 LNHDA, CDR2 SQIVND (reference sequence). Written as DNA, the CDR3 is TGTGCCAGTAGCCCACTAGCGGGAGTCACCTACGAGCAGTACTTC. Protein: CASSPLAGVTYEQYF.

This chain connects TRBV21-1 to TRBJ2-2; the table's D call TRBD1 went unverified against the DNA. TRBV21-1 counts as a pseudogene. The CDR3 has 16 amino acids. CDR3 amino acids: CASSKQGTGDTGELFF. In DNA, the CDR3 is TGTGCCAGCAGCAAACAGGGGACAGGGGACACCGGGGAGCTGTTTTTT.

This chain connects TRBV28 to TRBJ1-2, with D unresolved. CDR3 length: 15 residues. V shed 3 bases and J shed 2 bases, with 13 bases lying between them. Germline assignment: CDR1 MDHEN and CDR2 SYDVKM. The CDR3, as DNA: TGTGCCAGCAGTTTCTCTCCGGAAGGGAACTATGGCTACACCTTC. It specifies CASSFSPEGNYGYTF.

This chain connects TRBV6-1 to TRBJ2-7; 8 bases are a match to TRBD1. The ends lost 4 bases at V and 0 bases at J; junction bases unmatched: 2. Germline V gene sequence: CDR1 MNHNS, CDR2 SASEGT. This CDR3 region has 14 residues. The CDR3 nucleotides are TGTGCCAGCAGTGCAACAGGGGGCTCCTACGAGCAGTACTTC. Translated: CASSATGGSYEQYF.

V gene TRBV9 combines with J gene TRBJ2-2; 11 bases are a match to TRBD2. The germline V gene encodes CDR1 SGDLS and CDR2 YYNGEE. The CDR3 extends over 18 amino acids. With V trimmed by 5 bases and J by 3 bases, 12 bases remained unmatched. CDR3 amino acids: CASSSAPSGRIDTGELFF. CDR3 nucleotide sequence: TGTGCCAGCAGTTCTGCTCCTAGCGGGAGGATCGACACCGGGGAGCTGTTTTTT.

This sequence joins TRBV27 and TRBJ2-2; TRBD2 matches at 10 bases. Germline V gene sequence: CDR1 MNHEY, CDR2 SMNVEV (reference sequence). The length of the CDR3 is 14 residues. V was pared by 6 bases and J by 5 bases, with 3 bases of the junction left unmatched. CDR3 loop: CASRVSGGTGELFF. The CDR3 nucleotides read TGTGCCAGCAGGGTTAGCGGGGGGACCGGGGAGCTGTTTTTT.

The V call is TRBV28, the J call TRBJ2-3, with D perhaps matching TRBD2 (6 bases). With 6 bases removed from V and 6 bases from J, the gap between germline ends came to 19 bases. The germline CDR1 and CDR2 sequences are MDHEN and SYDVKM. The CDR3 is made up of 15 amino acids. The CDR3 region is CASSLDPGVDDTQYF. As DNA, the CDR3 is TGTGCCAGCAGCCTAGATCCGGGAGTGGATGATACGCAGTATTTT.

This clone was detected only a few times. The gene calls are TRBV6-1 and TRBJ1-2; D remains unclear. Germline CDR1 MNHNS, CDR2 SASEGT. V lost 1 base, J lost 7 bases, and 16 bases lay in between. The CDR3 has 15 residues. CDR3 region: CASSEVGTPGGGYTF. As DNA, the CDR3 is TGTGCCAGCAGTGAAGTTGGAACCCCCGGCGGTGGCTACACCTTC.

V usage is TRBV29-1 and J usage is TRBJ2-7; 12 bases match TRBD1. CDR3 length equals 14 residues. With V trimmed by 1 base and J by 6 bases, 4 bases remained unmatched. CDR1 SQVTM and CDR2 ANQGSEA come from the germline V gene. CDR3 in amino acids: CSVEVGDRGREQYF. DNA for the CDR3: TGCAGCGTTGAAGTGGGGGACAGGGGGCGCGAGCAGTACTTC.

The chain links TRBV27 to TRBJ2-5, with TRBD1 matching over 8 bases. CDR1 and CDR2 (germline): MNHEY, SMNVEV (reference sequence). CDR3 length: 15 amino acids. Losses at the gene ends were 3 bases for V and 5 bases for J; bases not matched to a gene: 8. CDR3 coding DNA: TGTGCCAGCAGTTTCTTTGCAGGGGGCAGGGAGACCCAGTACTTC. Translated: CASSFFAGGRETQYF.

V is TRBV29-1 and J is TRBJ2-2; no firm D call. This CDR3 region has 11 residues. Germline lookup yields CDR1 SQVTM and CDR2 ANQGSEA. Trimming removed 1 base at V and 6 bases at J, with 3 bases between. Here the CDR3 DNA reads TGCAGCGTTGAAGGGGCCGGGGAGCTGTTTTTT. It specifies CSVEGAGELFF.

The chain has TRBV7-9 and TRBJ2-4; D is unresolved. Trimming cost V 6 bases and J 7 bases, with 13 bases left between them. This CDR3 has 13 residues. In germline, CDR1 is SEHNR, CDR2 FQNEAQ (reference sequence). The chain's CDR3 is CASRPGLGNIQYF. The CDR3 coding sequence is TGTGCCAGCAGGCCCGGCCTTGGGAACATTCAGTACTTC. The full variable domain, rest sourced from reference TRBV7-9 and TRBJ2-4, is DTGVSQNPRHKITKRGQNVTFRCDPISEHNRLYWYRQTLGQGPEFLTYFQNEAQLEKSRLLSDRFSAERPKGSFSTLEIQRTEQGDSAMYLCASRPGLGNIQYFGAGTRLSVL.

The V gene is TRBV9, the J gene TRBJ2-7, with 8 bases aligning to TRBD1. The V segment lost 3 bases and the J segment 4 bases; nucleotides outside the gene matches: 6. Per germline, CDR1 SGDLS and CDR2 YYNGEE. The CDR3 consists of 14 residues. The CDR3 protein is CASSAAGGKYEQYF. CDR3 in DNA: TGTGCCAGCAGCGCGGCAGGGGGCAAATACGAGCAGTACTTC.

This chain uses TRBV2 with TRBJ1-5; D may be TRBD1 (6 bases). The germline CDR1 and CDR2 sequences are SNHLY and FYNNEI. The length of the CDR3 is 13 residues. The V and J ends lost 5 bases and 2 bases respectively, with 7 bases between them. Written as DNA, the CDR3 is TGTGCCAGCAGTCGACAGGGCAATCAGCCCCAGCATTTT. Amino acids: CASSRQGNQPQHF. The full variable domain, its missing parts supplied by reference TRBV2 and TRBJ1-5, is EPEVTQTPSHQVTQMGQEVILRCVPISNHLYFYWYRQILGQKVEFLVSFYNNEISEKSEIFDDQFSVERPDGSNFTLKIRSTKLEDSAMYFCASSRQGNQPQHFGDGTRLSIL.

The J gene is TRBJ2-2, the V gene TRBV4-1, with D hard to call. From germline, CDR1 is MGHRA and CDR2 YSYEKL. The CDR3 loop spans 13 amino acids. V was trimmed by 6 bases and J by 1 base, leaving 6 bases between them. The DNA of the CDR3 is TGCGCCAGCAGACACGGGAACACCGGGGAGCTGTTTTTT. The encoded protein is CASRHGNTGELFF.

The chain carries TRBV18 and TRBJ2-1, with 13 bases that match TRBD2. CDR3 size: 17 residues. V shed 5 bases, J shed 4 bases, and the junction held 8 bases outside the gene matches. Germline V gene lookup returns CDR1 KGHSH and CDR2 LQKENI. The CDR3 here is CASSSGLAGVKYNEQFF. The CDR3 nucleotides read TGTGCCAGCTCATCCGGACTAGCGGGAGTTAAGTACAATGAGCAGTTCTTC. Using reference TRBV18 and TRBJ2-1 for the parts outside the CDR3, the full variable domain is NAGVMQNPRHLVRRRGQEARLRCSPMKGHSHVYWYRQLPEEGLKFMVYLQKENIIDESGMPKERFSAEFPKEGPSILRIQQVVRGDSAAYFCASSSGLAGVKYNEQFFGPGTRLTVL.

V is TRBV10-2 and J is TRBJ2-7; TRBD2 is a possible D gene (5 bases). Germline V gene data show CDR1 as WSHSY and CDR2 as SAAADI. The CDR3 extends over 14 amino acids. V was cut by 1 base and J by 5 bases, with 12 bases left in between. The CDR3 nucleotides read TGCGCCAGCAGTGAGTTCGAGGGTTCCCACGAGCAGTACTTC. As protein: CASSEFEGSHEQYF.

The chain has TRBV21-1 and TRBJ2-7. TRBV21-1 is listed as a pseudogene. CDR3 length: 14 residues. This chain's CDR3 is CASSSRDLAYEQYF. The CDR3 DNA follows: TGTGCCAGCAGCAGCCGGGACCTAGCCTACGAGCAGTACTTC.

The chain links TRBV27 to TRBJ2-5; the match to TRBD2 covers 11 bases. V lost 4 bases to trimming and J lost 5 bases; unmatched junction nucleotides: 0. The CDR3 has 13 residues. Germline loops: CDR1 MNHEY, CDR2 SMNVEV (reference sequence). The CDR3 region has the DNA TGTGCCAGCAGTTGGACTAGCGGGGAGACCCAGTACTTC. It translates to CASSWTSGETQYF.

The chain combines TRBV6-6 with TRBJ1-5; D not certain. The CDR3 extends over 16 amino acids. V was clipped by 0 bases and J by 6 bases, with 15 bases between them. Germline lookup yields CDR1 MNHNY and CDR2 SVGAGI (reference sequence). The CDR3 region has the DNA TGTGCCAGCAGTTACTCGGGCGGGCCCGAAGGTCAGCCCCAGCATTTT. Residues: CASSYSGGPEGQPQHF.

The chain couples TRBV10-3 to TRBJ2-5, with 7 bases fitting TRBD1. CDR1 and CDR2 (germline): ENHRY, SYGVKD. Trimming removed 5 bases from V and 5 bases from J; junction bases left unmatched: 8. This CDR3 has 14 amino acids. CDR3 region: CAISRRTGEETQYF. For the CDR3, the DNA is TGTGCCATCAGTCGCCGGACAGGAGAGGAGACCCAGTACTTC.

This rearrangement joins TRBV6-5 to TRBJ2-7; TRBD1 agrees at 10 bases. The germline gives CDR1 MNHEY, CDR2 SVGAGI. J was trimmed by 5 bases and V by 3 bases; bases with no gene match: 7. The CDR3 is 15 amino acids. CDR3 sequence: CASSYRTGGWDEQYF. CDR3 DNA: TGTGCCAGCAGTTATCGGACAGGGGGATGGGACGAGCAGTACTTC.

CDR3 sequence (DNA): TGTGCCAGCAGTTACTCCAACTATGGCTACACCTTC. Translated, it gives CASSYSNYGYTF. The chain uses TRBV6-5 and TRBJ1-2; D gene unclear. Germline V gene lookup returns CDR1 MNHEY and CDR2 SVGAGI. This CDR3 is built from 12 residues. V was trimmed by 0 bases and J by 2 bases, leaving 1 base between them.

The V gene is TRBV6-6, the J gene TRBJ2-5; the D gene is possibly TRBD2 (5 bases). In germline, CDR1 is MNHNY, CDR2 SVGAGI (reference sequence). Trimming removed 7 bases from V and 4 bases from J, with 13 bases in between. The CDR3 extends over 13 amino acids. In DNA form, the CDR3 reads TGTGCCAGCACCGACCGGGGTTCAGAGACCCAGTACTTC. Its translation: CASTDRGSETQYF.

The genes are TRBV7-9 and TRBJ2-1; 11 bases match TRBD1. The CDR3 runs to 16 residues. J was trimmed by 1 base and V by 4 bases; bases with no gene match: 3. CDR1 is SEHNR and CDR2 is FQNEAQ in the germline V gene (reference sequence). CDR3: CASSSRDRGSYNEQFF. CDR3 coding DNA: TGTGCCAGCAGCTCCCGGGACAGGGGGTCCTACAATGAGCAGTTCTTC.